A single T cell receptor beta chain is shown here with its context. The antigen is undetermined. The CDR3 spans 17 residues. Germline V gene data show CDR1 as LGHNA and CDR2 as YNFKEQ. The V gene end was trimmed by 0 bases and the J gene end by 5 bases; junction bases not matched to a gene: 8. Researchers reported sorting CD4+ naive, central memory, regulatory and stem cell-like memory cells via CD45RO/CCR7/CD25/CD127/CD95/CD27. This entry comes from a study of beta chain features in type 1 diabetes. Study-level background: The examined sorted cells totaled about 98 million across samples.

The authors reverse transcribed all of the isolated RNA, so sequencing captured expressed TCRB transcripts. This table comes from immunoSEQ multiplex PCR, and its TCRdb copy is limited to in-frame clones, with some not included. The data contain roughly 400,000 clones, roughly 16% of them singletons. Study findings and constraints: For cells with high TCR expression, cDNA sequencing could yield over-representation.

The clonotype originates from a woman under 30 in good health. Input material: naive CD4+ T cells from blood. V is TRBV4-2 and J is TRBJ2-5; 11 bases fit TRBD2. The chain's CDR3 is CASSQDQGTSGSETQYF. CDR3 bases: TGTGCCAGCAGCCAAGATCAGGGAACTAGCGGGAGTGAGACCCAGTACTTC.